A single sample is the source of the 31 T cell receptor beta chains below, sequenced in a study of long-term antiretroviral therapy in people with HIV. An immunoSEQ assay, version v3.0, was performed at survey level. The data were produced by immunoSEQ multiplex PCR, yet TCRdb's version contains in-frame clones alone and is incomplete. Of 42,000 or so clones listed, about 86% are singletons. The material sequenced was unsorted PBMCs, taken 1.2 years after starting antiretroviral therapy. These receptors originate from a woman in her 50s with HIV.

The chain employs TRBV30 and TRBJ1-1; D ambiguous. Germline V gene sequence: CDR1 GTSNPN, CDR2 SVGIG (reference sequence). V was shortened by 4 bases and J by 2 bases, with 14 bases between the two germline ends. This CDR3 comprises 14 residues. CDR3 DNA: TGTGCCTGGATTCGAGAGTGGTTAAACACTGAAGCTTTCTTT. It encodes CAWIREWLNTEAFF.

This clone was seen a few times. The CDR3 region has the DNA TGTGCCAGCAGCTTGTCCGGGACAGGGGGCTTGTACGTTCAGTACTTC. Protein: CASSLSGTGGLYVQYF. The gene calls are TRBV7-9 and TRBJ2-4; 12 nucleotides line up with TRBD1. J was trimmed by 11 bases and V by 3 bases; bases with no gene match: 11. CDR1 is SEHNR, CDR2 FQNEAQ, per germline (reference sequence). This CDR3 has 16 residues.

The chain links TRBV20-1 to TRBJ2-7; D tentatively reads TRBD1 or TRBD2 (7 bases each). The length of the CDR3 is 11 residues. Germline loops: CDR1 DFQATT, CDR2 SNEGSKA (reference sequence). V lost 4 bases and J lost 7, with 11 bases in between. CDR3 nucleotide sequence: TGCAGTGCTACAGGGGGGGTGGAGCAGTACTTC. Translation gives CSATGGVEQYF.

The chain couples TRBV20-1 to TRBJ2-7; D is uncertain. Between the trimmed V and J ends, which lost 5 bases and 3 bases, there was a span of 5 bases. CDR1 and CDR2 (germline): DFQATT, SNEGSKA (reference sequence). This CDR3 spans 10 amino acids. The CDR3 nucleotides read TGCAGTGCTCAAAGCTACGAGCAGTACTTC. Translating it yields CSAQSYEQYF.

This clone was recorded once. This chain uses TRBV7-3 with TRBJ2-1; 12 bases fit TRBD1. Germline V gives CDR1 SGHTA, CDR2 FQGTGA. The length of the CDR3 is 17 residues. The ends lost 0 bases at V and 9 bases at J; junction bases unmatched: 9. The CDR3 nucleotides are TGTGCCAGCAGCTTAACGATCGGGACAGGGGGCTGGGGTGAGCAGTTCTTC. Residues: CASSLTIGTGGWGEQFF.

The chain recombines TRBV7-2 with TRBJ2-3, with 7 nucleotides matching TRBD2. V trimming: 2 bases; J trimming: 4 bases; junction bases outside the gene matches: 0. Germline assignment: CDR1 SGHTA and CDR2 FQGNSA. This CDR3 region has 13 residues. The CDR3 coding sequence is TGTGCCAGCAGCTTACGGGAGGCAGATACGCAGTATTTT. Its translation is CASSLREADTQYF.

The chain uses TRBV6-1 and TRBJ2-7, with no clear D. V lost 1 base to trimming and J lost 2 bases, with 9 bases between them. Germline values: CDR1 MNHNS, CDR2 SASEGT. The CDR3 loop spans 14 amino acids. CDR3: CASSEGGHTYEQYF. The CDR3 DNA sequence: TGTGCCAGCAGTGAAGGAGGTCATACCTACGAGCAGTACTTC.

This clone was seen just once. The DNA of the CDR3 is TGCGCCAGCGGGGAGGACAGGGGCGATGAGCAGTTCTTC. Its translation: CASGEDRGDEQFF. The chain uses TRBV5-1 and TRBJ2-1, with 9 bases fitting TRBD1. CDR1 and CDR2 (germline): SGHRS, YFSETQ. Trimming removed 7 bases from V and 8 bases from J; junction bases left unmatched: 7. The CDR3 covers 13 residues.

This CDR3 reads CASSSTQGSEQYF. CDR3 DNA sequence: TGTGCCAGCAGCTCGACACAGGGGTCCGAGCAGTACTTC. The chain has TRBV11-2 and TRBJ2-7; the match to TRBD1 covers 7 bases. V shed 4 bases, J shed 6 bases, and the junction held 6 bases outside the gene matches. In germline, CDR1 is SGHAT, CDR2 FQNNGV. CDR3 size: 13 residues.

The chain has TRBV9 and TRBJ2-3; D is unclear. The CDR3 has 12 residues. V gave up 2 bases and J gave up 3 bases, with 4 bases separating them. CDR1 and CDR2 (germline): SGDLS, YYNGEE. The CDR3 DNA reads TGTGCCAGCAGCGTTGTTACAGATACGCAGTATTTT. It encodes CASSVVTDTQYF. The variable domain in full, with the rest retrieved from reference TRBV9 and TRBJ2-3, is DSGVTQTPKHLITATGQRVTLRCSPRSGDLSVYWYQQSLDQGLQFLIQYYNGEERAKGNILERFSAQQFPDLHSELNLSSLELGDSALYFCASSVVTDTQYFGPGTRLTVL.

The chain is built from TRBV6-1 and TRBJ2-3, with D perhaps matching TRBD2 (5 bases). With 6 bases removed from V and 3 bases from J, the gap between germline ends came to 13 bases. This CDR3 has 14 amino acids. Germline values: CDR1 MNHNS, CDR2 SASEGT. The CDR3 DNA reads as TGTGCCAGCAGGTCTAGCCAAAGTACAGATACGCAGTATTTT. The encoded protein is CASRSSQSTDTQYF.

The V call is TRBV27, the J call TRBJ2-7; D might be TRBD1 (6 bases). V was trimmed by 2 bases and J by 7 bases, leaving 9 bases between them. CDR1 and CDR2 from the germline V gene are MNHEY and SMNVEV (reference sequence). The CDR3 runs 12 residues. CDR3 bases: TGTGCCAGCAGTTTAGTTGGACAGGAGCAGTACTTC. Protein sequence: CASSLVGQEQYF.

CDR3 sequence reads: CASMGQGRTPLHF. The CDR3 DNA reads as TGTGCCAGTATGGGACAGGGGAGGACACCCCTCCACTTT. The chain employs TRBV19 and TRBJ1-6; TRBD1 aligns across 10 bases. Unmatched junction bases numbered 5, after V lost 7 bases and J lost 11 bases. Germline V CDR1 and CDR2: LNHDA, SQIVND (reference sequence). The CDR3 covers 13 residues.

The V gene is TRBV4-1, the J gene TRBJ2-7, with a weak D call TRBD2 (7 bases). The CDR3 is 16 residues long. Trimming took off 0 bases at V and 3 bases at J, with 15 bases between the two ends. Germline V gene sequence: CDR1 MGHRA, CDR2 YSYEKL. The CDR3 DNA follows: TGCGCCAGCAGCCAAGATGAGGGGGGGTATATCTACGAGCAGTACTTC. Protein sequence: CASSQDEGGYIYEQYF.

About this clone: At one end the junction does not follow the germline gene, possibly because of a read error. The V gene is TRBV7-7, the J gene TRBJ1-1; D is ambiguous. Germline loops: CDR1 SSHAT, CDR2 FNYEAQ (reference sequence). The CDR3 length is 13 residues. CDR3 amino acids: CASSLSRLTEAFF. In DNA, the CDR3 is TGTGCTAGCAGCCTAAGCAGGTTAACAGAAGCTTTCTTT.

The V call is TRBV19, the J call TRBJ1-6; 9 nucleotides agree with TRBD1. This CDR3 has 14 amino acids. Germline V gene sequence: CDR1 LNHDA, CDR2 SQIVND (reference sequence). The junction had 7 bases not matched to a gene; V was cut back by 7 bases and J by 9 bases. The CDR3 DNA sequence: TGTGCCAGTAACTCCGGACAGGGGATTTCACCCCTCCACTTT. Translation: CASNSGQGISPLHF. The full variable domain, in which reference TRBV19 and TRBJ1-6 provide the parts outside the CDR3, is DGGITQSPKYLFRKEGQNVTLSCEQNLNHDAMYWYRQDPGQGLRLIYYSQIVNDFQKGDIAEGYSVSREKKESFPLTVTSAQKNPTAFYLCASNSGQGISPLHFGNGTRLTVT.

V is TRBV7-2 and J is TRBJ2-7; unclear D gene. Trimming removed 5 bases from V and 7 bases from J, with 21 bases in between. Per the germline V gene, CDR1 is SGHTA and CDR2 is FQGNSA. The CDR3 loop spans 15 amino acids. The CDR3 region is CASSPTYGPPLEQYF. DNA of the CDR3: TGTGCCAGCAGCCCAACCTATGGGCCGCCGTTGGAGCAGTACTTC.

V gene TRBV21-1 combines with J gene TRBJ2-2. TRBV21-1 is termed a pseudogene. This CDR3 spans 14 amino acids. CDR3 DNA sequence: TGTGCCAGCAGCAAAGTAAGGGTTTGTGGGGAGCTGTTTTTT. Translated, it gives CASSKVRVCGELFF.

This clone was picked up a small number of times. The chain uses TRBV19 and TRBJ1-1; D is ambiguous. CDR3 length: 14 residues. The V end was cut by 3 bases, the J end by 9 bases, with 17 bases between. Per the germline V gene, CDR1 is LNHDA and CDR2 is SQIVND (reference sequence). Here the CDR3 reads CASSMGGHDPKAFF. The CDR3 DNA reads TGTGCCAGTAGTATGGGAGGGCATGATCCGAAAGCTTTCTTT.

The J gene is TRBJ1-2, the V gene TRBV30; possible D gene TRBD1, 5 bases. Germline values: CDR1 GTSNPN, CDR2 SVGIG (reference sequence). Trimming removed 5 bases at V and 6 bases at J, with 16 bases between. The CDR3 has 13 amino acids. The CDR3, as DNA: TGTGCCTGGCGGGTCGGGGCGGGGGATGGCTACACCTTC. Encoded protein: CAWRVGAGDGYTF.

This chain connects TRBV10-3 to TRBJ2-3; unclear D gene. The germline CDR1 and CDR2 sequences are ENHRY and SYGVKD. CDR3 size: 14 residues. Trimming removed 7 bases from V and 2 bases from J, with 13 bases in between. CDR3 amino acids: CAIKVAVDTDTQYF. CDR3 coding DNA: TGTGCCATCAAGGTAGCCGTAGACACAGATACGCAGTATTTT.

The gene calls are TRBV7-9 and TRBJ1-1, with D uncertain. Trimming removed 6 bases at V and 0 bases at J, with 14 bases between. The CDR3 contains 15 residues. CDR1 is SEHNR and CDR2 is FQNEAQ in the germline V gene (reference sequence). The CDR3 DNA follows: TGTGCCAGCAGTCTGGACTGGGGAATGAACACTGAAGCTTTCTTT. This translates into CASSLDWGMNTEAFF.

The rearrangement joins TRBV5-1 to TRBJ2-7; 11 bases map to TRBD1. With V trimmed by 4 bases and J by 5 bases, 8 bases remained unmatched. The V gene's germline CDR1 is SGHRS and CDR2 YFSETQ. CDR3 length equals 15 residues. The CDR3 DNA reads as TGCGCCAGCAGCCCCTGGACAGGGGGCAATAACGAGCAGTACTTC. Translated: CASSPWTGGNNEQYF.

This clone was detected a few times. The V and J genes are TRBV29-1 and TRBJ1-3; 7 nucleotides agree with TRBD1. This CDR3 spans 13 amino acids. Germline V gene data show CDR1 as SQVTM and CDR2 as ANQGSEA. Trimming removed 7 bases from V and 2 bases from J; junction bases left unmatched: 5. CDR3 region: CSGGQSAGNTIYF. The CDR3 region has the DNA TGCAGCGGGGGACAGAGTGCTGGAAACACCATATATTTT.

This rearrangement joins TRBV5-6 to TRBJ1-2, with TRBD1 as a possible D gene (6 bases). The V end was cut by 3 bases, the J end by 4 bases, with 19 bases between. The CDR3 is 16 residues long. The V gene's germline CDR1 is SGHDT and CDR2 YYEEEE. The CDR3: CASSWRTVSESYGYTF. The CDR3 coding sequence is TGTGCCAGCAGCTGGAGGACAGTCTCGGAAAGCTATGGCTACACCTTC.

The chain employs TRBV19 and TRBJ2-2; a possible D gene is TRBD2 (6 bases). The germline gives CDR1 LNHDA, CDR2 SQIVND (reference sequence). This CDR3 spans 14 amino acids. Deletions cut 5 bases from V and 6 bases from J, with 13 bases between. CDR3 nucleotides: TGTGCCAGTAGTTTCGATAGCGGCGCCGGGGAGCTGTTTTTT. Translating gives CASSFDSGAGELFF.

This chain connects TRBV10-3 to TRBJ2-7; D gene unclear. Per the germline V gene, CDR1 is ENHRY and CDR2 is SYGVKD. Trimming removed 6 bases at V and 3 bases at J, with 15 bases between. The CDR3 totals 14 residues. CDR3 loop: CAISQRETFYEQYF. The DNA of the CDR3 is TGTGCCATCAGCCAACGAGAAACTTTCTACGAGCAGTACTTC.

This sequence joins TRBV5-4 and TRBJ2-5; 10 nucleotides line up with TRBD1. The V and J ends lost 4 bases and 2 bases, in that order; junction bases with no gene match: 2. The CDR3 extends over 14 amino acids. Per the germline V gene, CDR1 is SGHNT and CDR2 is YYREEE (reference sequence). The CDR3 sequence: CASSLGQGQETQYF. CDR3 in DNA: TGTGCCAGCAGCCTGGGACAGGGGCAAGAGACCCAGTACTTC. The complete variable domain, with remaining parts taken from reference TRBV5-4 and TRBJ2-5, reads ETGVTQSPTHLIKTRGQQVTLRCSSQSGHNTVSWYQQALGQGPQFIFQYYREEENGRGNFPPRFSGLQFPNYSSELNVNALELDDSALYLCASSLGQGQETQYFGPGTRLLVL.

This sequence joins TRBV5-1 and TRBJ2-2; 14 nucleotides align to TRBD2. The CDR3 runs 18 residues. The germline CDR1 and CDR2 sequences are SGHRS and YFSETQ. The V segment lost 4 bases and the J segment 0 bases; nucleotides outside the gene matches: 5. In DNA form, the CDR3 reads TGCGCCAGCAGCCCACGGACTAGCGGGGGGACGAACACCGGGGAGCTGTTTTTT. Encoded protein: CASSPRTSGGTNTGELFF.

This clone has only a few counts. This chain links TRBV27 with TRBJ2-7, with a weak D call TRBD1 (5 bases). CDR3 length equals 13 residues. Trimming left V 6 bases short and J 6 bases short, with 15 bases between. Looked up from germline, CDR1 is MNHEY and CDR2 is SMNVEV (reference sequence). The CDR3 DNA reads as TGTGCCAGCAGGGCTAAGGGGCCCCTCGAGCAGTACTTC. It encodes CASRAKGPLEQYF.

This clone came up once. This rearrangement joins TRBV4-1 to TRBJ1-2; 8 bases match TRBD1. The germline V gene encodes CDR1 MGHRA and CDR2 YSYEKL. The CDR3 runs to 15 residues. With 4 bases clipped from V and 2 bases from J, the junction kept 6 bases outside the gene matches. In DNA form, the CDR3 reads TGCGCCAGCAGCCCATGGACAGGGAACAACTATGGCTACACCTTC. It is translated as CASSPWTGNNYGYTF.